The clone carrying this T cell receptor (beta chain) was recorded at least ten times. The antigen is undetermined. V lost 6 bases, J lost 8 bases, and 10 bases stayed unmatched. The germline CDR1 and CDR2 sequences are MNHEY and SVGEGT. The CDR3 spans 15 residues. Based on clinical symptoms, serum thyroxine and TRAb, thyroid ultrasound and orbital computed tomography, diagnoses were reached. This specimen comes from a study of T cells in Graves' hyperthyroidism and ophthalmopathy. Study context: Peripheral blood collection took place at initial diagnosis, before any treatment.

The study's findings and limits: Model predictions of ophthalmopathy came a median roughly 6.4 months before onset. Expanded thyroid clonotypes (above 0.001) were mostly also found in blood.

The CDR3 regions of TCR beta were amplified from RNA transcripts. The HTBI primer set served for first-round RT-PCR of the TCR CDR3. TCRdb reprocessed the multiplex PCR reads via MiXCR and lists one record per CDR3 protein. The table lists fewer than 550,000 distinct CDR3 sequences, approximately 15% of them singletons. The sample was blood. The rearrangement uses TRBV6-2 or TRBV6-3 and TRBJ1-5, with 10 bases identical to TRBD1. This TCR was sampled from a woman in her late teens or twenties with Graves' hyperthyroidism. The CDR3: CASRPSGQGGKPQHF. CDR3 in DNA: TGTGCCAGCAGACCTTCTGGACAGGGGGGAAAGCCCCAGCATTTT.